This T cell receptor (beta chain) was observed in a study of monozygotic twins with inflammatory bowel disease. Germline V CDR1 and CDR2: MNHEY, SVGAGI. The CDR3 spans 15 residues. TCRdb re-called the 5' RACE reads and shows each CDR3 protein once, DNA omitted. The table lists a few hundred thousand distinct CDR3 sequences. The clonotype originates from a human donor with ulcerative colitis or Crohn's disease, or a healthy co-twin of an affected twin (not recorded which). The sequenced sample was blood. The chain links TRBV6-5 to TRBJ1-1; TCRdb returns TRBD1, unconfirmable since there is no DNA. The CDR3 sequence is CASSYSLPWDTEAFF.